Shown below are 18 T cell receptor beta chains from a single sample sequenced in a study of circulating CD8 cells and anti-PD-1 response in melanoma. Sorting of live CD3+CD8+TCRalphabeta+ cells by PD-1 and/or TIGIT gave four subsets. Each library started from around 15 ng of total RNA using the QIAseq Immune Repertoire TCR panel. Each CDR3 protein is one row after TCRdb ran MiXCR on the reads. Of 1,500 to 2,000 distinct CDR3 sequences in the sample, about 8.5% were seen once. Sequencing was performed on CD8+ T cells from PBMCs, taken at baseline or after one month of anti-PD-1 therapy (not recorded which). The receptors stem from a human donor with melanoma.

This chain uses TRBV9 with TRBJ2-1; D is unclear. The ends were cut back, 0 bases at V and 3 bases at J, with 4 bases in the middle. The CDR3 loop spans 13 amino acids. The germline CDR1 and CDR2 sequences are SGDLS and YYNGEE. CDR3 in DNA: TGTGCCAGCAGCGTAGGCAGCTACAATGAGCAGTTCTTC. Its translation is CASSVGSYNEQFF.

This clonotype qualifies as medium-sized. The chain uses TRBV3-2 and TRBJ1-5. TRBV3-2 is listed as a pseudogene. The CDR3 loop spans 20 amino acids. CDR3 in amino acids: CASSQDLRAAEGYSNQPQHF. The DNA for the CDR3 is TGTGCCAGCAGCCAAGATTTGAGGGCAGCCGAGGGATATAGCAATCAGCCCCAGCATTTT.

By its share, this clonotype is medium-sized. The V and J genes are TRBV29-1 and TRBJ2-7; D not certain. The CDR3 has 13 amino acids. The germline V gene has CDR1 SQVTM and CDR2 ANQGSEA. V lost 4 bases to trimming and J lost 2 bases, with 12 bases between them. Written as DNA, the CDR3 is TGCAGCGTTGCAAGCGACATAACCTACGAGCAGTACTTC. Translating it yields CSVASDITYEQYF.

This clonotype counts as medium-sized (0.01 to 0.1%). The rearrangement links TRBV27 to TRBJ2-7; D is unresolved. CDR1 is MNHEY and CDR2 is SMNVEV in the germline V gene (reference sequence). This CDR3 region has 13 residues. The ends were cut back, 2 bases at V and 3 bases at J, with 8 bases in the middle. The CDR3, as DNA: TGTGCCAGCAGTTTAGGGCGCTTCTACGAGCAGTACTTC. It translates to CASSLGRFYEQYF.

This clonotype is labeled medium-sized (0.01 to 0.1%). The rearrangement joins TRBV20-1 to TRBJ1-1; weak D call: TRBD1 (6 bases). Looked up from germline, CDR1 is DFQATT and CDR2 is SNEGSKA (reference sequence). V gave up 0 bases and J gave up 5 bases, with 13 bases separating them. The CDR3 runs to 14 residues. This chain's CDR3 is CSARDAGERTEAFF. The CDR3 DNA reads as TGCAGTGCTAGAGATGCAGGGGAAAGGACTGAAGCTTTCTTT.

By proportion, this clonotype is large (0.1 to 1%). The chain's CDR3 is CASSLGTGGEQYF. The CDR3 coding sequence is TGTGCCAGCAGCTTAGGAACCGGGGGCGAGCAGTACTTC. V and J are TRBV7-6 and TRBJ2-7; a weak D match, TRBD2 (6 bases). The CDR3 spans 13 residues. The V gene's germline CDR1 is SGHVS and CDR2 FNYEAQ. V was trimmed by 1 base and J by 6 bases, leaving 10 bases between them. Looking up the rest from reference TRBV7-6 and TRBJ2-7 gives the full variable domain: GAGVSQSPRYKVTKRGQDVALRCDPISGHVSLYWYRQALGQGPEFLTYFNYEAQQDKSGLPNDRFSAERPEGSISTLTIQRTEQRDSAMYRCASSLGTGGEQYFGPGTRLTVT.

This clonotype is labeled medium-sized (0.01 to 0.1%). The gene calls are TRBV19 and TRBJ1-2, with D possibly being TRBD1 (6 bases). This CDR3 spans 13 amino acids. The V and J ends lost 7 bases and 1 base respectively, with 10 bases between them. The germline CDR1 and CDR2 sequences are LNHDA and SQIVND (reference sequence). The CDR3 protein is CASMSGDNYGYTF. The DNA of the CDR3 is TGTGCCAGTATGTCAGGGGATAACTATGGCTACACCTTC.

This clonotype is labeled as large. The rearrangement links TRBV2 to TRBJ1-1; no clear D. Germline values: CDR1 SNHLY, CDR2 FYNNEI. The CDR3 sequence is 11 residues long. The CDR3 DNA reads TGTGCTGCGCTTAAGGTTACTGAAGCTTTCTTT. This sequence encodes CAALKVTEAFF.

This clonotype is categorized as large. V is TRBV7-2 and J is TRBJ2-7, with no clear D. Trimming stripped 3 bases from V and 1 base from J, with 7 bases between. This CDR3 region has 13 residues. CDR1 SGHTA and CDR2 FQGNSA come from the germline V gene. The CDR3 here is CASSFAGSYEQYF. For the CDR3, the DNA is TGTGCCAGCAGCTTTGCCGGATCCTACGAGCAGTACTTC.

This clonotype rates as medium-sized. This chain links TRBV10-3 with TRBJ1-1; D is possibly TRBD1 (6 bases). The CDR3 spans 15 residues. V gave up 2 bases and J gave up 5 bases, with 15 bases separating them. Germline loops: CDR1 ENHRY, CDR2 SYGVKD. CDR3 bases: TGTGCCATCAGTGAGCCAGACAGGCTGCGGACTGAAGCTTTCTTT. Residues: CAISEPDRLRTEAFF.

By sample fraction, this clonotype is medium-sized. The chain couples TRBV19 to TRBJ1-1, with D tentatively TRBD1 (5 bases). Per the germline V gene, CDR1 is LNHDA and CDR2 is SQIVND (reference sequence). Trimming took off 5 bases at V and 1 base at J, with 14 bases between the two ends. This CDR3 has 15 amino acids. The CDR3 DNA reads as TGTGCCAGTAGTCGCTGGGAGGACAAGAACACTGAAGCTTTCTTT. Protein: CASSRWEDKNTEAFF.

Of note for this clonotype: Given a much more abundant clone one base away, this may be a read error. This chain uses TRBV27 with TRBJ1-1; weak D call: TRBD1 (6 bases). Germline CDR1 and CDR2: MNHEY and SMNVEV (reference sequence). This CDR3 region has 11 residues. DNA of the CDR3: TGTGTCAGCACCTTGGGGGCGGAAGCTTTCTTT. Its translation: CVSTLGAEAFF.

This clonotype is medium-sized within its sample. The genes are TRBV25-1 and TRBJ2-5; TRBD1 is a possible D gene (5 bases). Per germline, CDR1 MGHDK and CDR2 SYGVNS. The CDR3 sequence is 15 residues long. Trimming stripped 2 bases from V and 4 bases from J, with 14 bases between. The CDR3 region is CASSEETVPGETQYF. The CDR3 DNA reads TGTGCCAGCAGTGAAGAGACAGTACCTGGAGAGACCCAGTACTTC.

Sample share makes this clonotype medium-sized. V gene TRBV19 combines with J gene TRBJ1-1; D unresolved. The CDR3 contains 13 residues. Germline V CDR1 and CDR2: LNHDA, SQIVND (reference sequence). V lost 3 bases, J lost 4 bases, and 9 bases lay in between. The CDR3 protein is CASSIAVSTEAFF. The CDR3 DNA reads as TGTGCCAGTAGTATCGCCGTTAGCACTGAAGCTTTCTTT.

Within the sample, this clonotype is medium-sized. This chain connects TRBV25-1 to TRBJ2-3, with TRBD1 as a possible D gene (5 bases). V shed 2 bases and J shed 3 bases, with 9 bases lying between them. The CDR3 runs 14 residues. CDR1 is MGHDK, CDR2 SYGVNS, per germline. The CDR3 DNA reads TGTGCCAGCAGTGAAGGGTCAGGGACAGATACGCAGTATTTT. It codes for CASSEGSGTDTQYF.

By share, this clonotype counts as large. The J gene is TRBJ2-1, the V gene TRBV9; no firm D call. V was trimmed by 2 bases and J by 1 base, leaving 10 bases between them. The CDR3 contains 15 residues. CDR1 and CDR2 (germline): SGDLS, YYNGEE. DNA for the CDR3: TGTGCCAGCAGCGTCAGTGTAGGATCCTACAATGAGCAGTTCTTC. Translated, it gives CASSVSVGSYNEQFF.

In its sample, this clonotype is medium-sized (0.01 to 0.1%). The CDR3 is CASRPLAGGQYF. The DNA of the CDR3 is TGTGCCAGCAGACCGCTAGCGGGGGGGCAGTATTTT. This chain joins TRBV12-3 or TRBV12-4 and TRBJ2-3, with 11 bases aligning to TRBD2. With V trimmed by 6 bases and J by 11 bases, 4 bases remained unmatched. This CDR3 spans 12 amino acids.

This clonotype was counted only a few times. This could be a read error, since a much larger clone is one nucleotide away. The CDR3 bases are TGTGCCTGCAGTTACTACCAGGACAGCTACGAGCAGTACTTC. Its translation: CACSYYQDSYEQYF. The V gene is TRBV6-5, the J gene TRBJ2-7; the D gene is possibly TRBD1 (6 bases). Germline lookup yields CDR1 MNHEY and CDR2 SVGAGI. This CDR3 is 14 amino acids long.